The rows below give T cell receptor beta chains drawn from one sample of a study of T cells in Graves' hyperthyroidism and ophthalmopathy. Each CDR3 protein is one row after TCRdb ran MiXCR on the multiplex PCR reads. The repertoire consists of about 380,000 distinct CDR3 sequences, with approximately 14% occurring once and the leading ten covering less than 20%. Sequencing was done on a sample of blood. The receptors were sampled from a woman aged 25 to 39 with Graves' ophthalmopathy. The CDR3 runs from the conserved cysteine through the conserved F or W. A D gene is named only where the DNA matches it firmly. Size is omitted from some rows. Given values are once, few, many or a class for expanded clones.

TRBV10-1	.	.	TRBJ2-7	14	CAIPQGVPYYEQYF	TGCGCCATCCCCCAGGGAGTCCCTTATTACGAGCAGTACTTC
TRBV19	few	.	TRBJ2-1	16	CASKHQTLSSYNEQFF	TGTGCCAGCAAACATCAGACTCTGAGCTCCTACAATGAGCAGTTCTTC
TRBV20-1	few	TRBD1	TRBJ1-1	17	CSATSGTGLLENTEAFF	TGCAGTGCTACCTCCGGGACAGGGTTATTGGAGAACACTGAAGCTTTCTTT
TRBV6-6	many	.	TRBJ2-2	16	CASSYLAGFLTGELFF	TGTGCCAGCAGTTACTTGGCGGGATTCTTAACCGGGGAGCTGTTTTTT
TRBV28	.	.	TRBJ2-7	17	CAGSLIGILPYSYEQYF	TGTGCCGGCAGCTTAATCGGGATCCTGCCTTACTCCTACGAGCAGTACTTC
TRBV20-1	once	TRBD1	TRBJ1-5	15	CSATPGQKANQPQHF	TGCAGTGCCACCCCGGGACAGAAAGCCAATCAGCCCCAGCATTTT
TRBV12-3/TRBV12-4	many	TRBD1	TRBJ1-4	14	CASRWTGGDEKLFF	TGTGCCAGCAGGTGGACAGGGGGTGACGAAAAACTGTTTTTT
TRBV28	many	.	TRBJ2-7	13	CASSLQGPYEQYF	TGTGCCAGCAGTTTACAGGGGCCCTACGAGCAGTACTTC
TRBV15	many	TRBD2	TRBJ2-1	15	CATSRDSGGHPYQFF	TGTGCCACCAGCAGAGACAGCGGGGGGCATCCGTATCAGTTCTTC
TRBV12-3/TRBV12-4	many	TRBD1	TRBJ1-6	16	CASSRQGAFKNSPLHF	TGTGCCAGCAGTAGGCAGGGGGCTTTCAAGAATTCACCCCTCCACTTT
TRBV7-2	.	.	TRBJ2-3	15	CASSLTVGFTDTQYF	TGTGCCAGCAGCCTTACAGTGGGGTTCACAGATACGCAGTATTTT
TRBV20-1	few	.	TRBJ1-6	15	CSARQGSSYNSPLHF	TGCAGTGCTAGACAGGGGAGCTCCTATAATTCACCCCTCCACTTT
TRBV19	.	TRBD2	TRBJ2-1	15	CASSRTSGNVYEQFF	TGTGCCAGTAGTAGAACTAGCGGGAATGTCTATGAGCAGTTCTTC
TRBV5-5	.	.	TRBJ2-1	17	CASSLIARGVSYNEQFF	TGTGCCAGCAGCTTGATTGCGCGGGGTGTATCCTACAATGAGCAGTTCTTC